This is a list of T cell receptor beta chains from one sample in a study of radiotherapy plus CTLA-4 blockade in lung cancer. Profiling relied on immunoSEQ multiplex PCR, and the TCRdb table lists in-frame clones only, not all of them. The profile shows some 120,000 clones, around 84% of them singletons. The material was peripheral blood, obtained from a patient treated with radiotherapy plus ipilimumab. These receptor sequences come from a human donor with non-small cell lung cancer that progressed on radiotherapy plus ipilimumab. Some clones in this sample may be carry-over from other donors' samples. The CDR3 runs from the conserved cysteine through the conserved F or W. Fields, in order: CDR3 protein, clone size, J gene, V gene, CDR3 length. Rows give clone size only sometimes, using once, few, many, or a class for an expanded clone.

CDR3aa: CASSLDLSSSYNSPLHF
abundance: .
j_gene: TRBJ1-6
v_gene: TRBV7-2
len: 17

CDR3aa: CATSRDFSSGNTIYF
abundance: .
j_gene: TRBJ1-3
v_gene: TRBV15
len: 15

CDR3aa: CASSVSSGEETQYF
abundance: .
j_gene: TRBJ2-5
v_gene: TRBV27
len: 14

CDR3aa: CASSFSGPDTQYF
abundance: .
j_gene: TRBJ2-3
v_gene: TRBV5-1
len: 13

CDR3aa: CASSKQNPANTEAFF
abundance: .
j_gene: TRBJ1-1
v_gene: TRBV21-1
len: 15

CDR3aa: CASSDSAGSYNEQFF
abundance: .
j_gene: TRBJ2-1
v_gene: TRBV6-4
len: 15

CDR3aa: CASSHRRQNTEAFF
abundance: .
j_gene: TRBJ1-1
v_gene: TRBV21-1
len: 14

CDR3aa: CASSATGGSDGYTF
abundance: .
j_gene: TRBJ1-2
v_gene: TRBV11-2
len: 14

CDR3aa: CASSFLAGGTVGSQYF
abundance: .
j_gene: TRBJ2-5
v_gene: TRBV27
len: 16

CDR3aa: CASSWVGAGGTDTQYF
abundance: .
j_gene: TRBJ2-3
v_gene: TRBV5-7
len: 16

CDR3aa: CASSTDRGPYNEQFF
abundance: .
j_gene: TRBJ2-1
v_gene: TRBV7-2
len: 15

CDR3aa: CASRRDRAYNSPLHF
abundance: .
j_gene: TRBJ1-6
v_gene: TRBV6-5
len: 15

CDR3aa: CAIQDGGDEQYF
abundance: .
j_gene: TRBJ2-7
v_gene: TRBV12-5
len: 12

CDR3aa: CASSLAGSAIYNSPLHF
abundance: .
j_gene: TRBJ1-6
v_gene: TRBV7-8
len: 17

CDR3aa: CASSPLLGDRGREKLFF
abundance: .
j_gene: TRBJ1-4
v_gene: TRBV27
len: 17

CDR3aa: CASSVSSGISTDTQYF
abundance: few
j_gene: TRBJ2-3
v_gene: TRBV9
len: 16

CDR3aa: CASTFSTSGGVGELFF
abundance: .
j_gene: TRBJ2-2
v_gene: TRBV7-9
len: 16

CDR3aa: CASSYGLAISYEQYF
abundance: .
j_gene: TRBJ2-7
v_gene: TRBV6-5
len: 15

CDR3aa: CASSISSAGYTF
abundance: few
j_gene: TRBJ1-2
v_gene: TRBV19
len: 12

CDR3aa: CASSLVGDYGYTF
abundance: few
j_gene: TRBJ1-2
v_gene: TRBV27
len: 13

CDR3aa: CASTRDNYGYTF
abundance: .
j_gene: TRBJ1-2
v_gene: TRBV2
len: 12

CDR3aa: CASSYHGTGRIEQYF
abundance: .
j_gene: TRBJ2-7
v_gene: TRBV6-5
len: 15

CDR3aa: CASSFQGSYNEQFF
abundance: .
j_gene: TRBJ2-1
v_gene: TRBV28
len: 14

CDR3aa: CASSKDLENIQYF
abundance: .
j_gene: TRBJ2-4
v_gene: TRBV27
len: 13

CDR3aa: CASSPYSSPNSPLHF
abundance: .
j_gene: TRBJ1-6
v_gene: TRBV6-5
len: 15

CDR3aa: CASREGTNTEAFF
abundance: few
j_gene: TRBJ1-1
v_gene: TRBV6-1
len: 13

CDR3aa: CASRVPGVHEQFF
abundance: .
j_gene: TRBJ2-1
v_gene: TRBV27
len: 13

CDR3aa: CASSWAGLNTEAFF
abundance: .
j_gene: TRBJ1-1
v_gene: TRBV5-1
len: 14

CDR3aa: CASSLAEGEQFF
abundance: .
j_gene: TRBJ2-1
v_gene: TRBV5-1
len: 12

CDR3aa: CASSVASSYNSPLHF
abundance: .
j_gene: TRBJ1-6
v_gene: TRBV9
len: 15

CDR3aa: CASSLPGESSEQYF
abundance: .
j_gene: TRBJ2-7
v_gene: TRBV28
len: 14

CDR3aa: CASSPRDRATGELFF
abundance: .
j_gene: TRBJ2-2
v_gene: TRBV5-4
len: 15

CDR3aa: CAISVGTGASNEQFF
abundance: .
j_gene: TRBJ2-1
v_gene: TRBV10-3
len: 15

CDR3aa: CASSERLAGVETQYF
abundance: once
j_gene: TRBJ2-5
v_gene: TRBV11-2
len: 15

CDR3aa: CASTGQGYEQFF
abundance: .
j_gene: TRBJ2-1
v_gene: TRBV28
len: 12

CDR3aa: CASSPSTSWGQYF
abundance: .
j_gene: TRBJ2-5
v_gene: TRBV7-3
len: 13